One sample yielded the 23 T cell receptor beta chains listed below, sequenced in a study of blood T cell repertoires in COVID-19. Only in-frame clones appear in the TCRdb table, and some are missing; sequencing was by immunoSEQ multiplex PCR. The table has 150,000 to 200,000 clones, 90% seen once. What was sequenced was peripheral blood. These receptors all come from a man aged 50 to 59 with acute or convalescent COVID-19.

The chain has TRBV27 and TRBJ1-1; tentative D call: TRBD1 (6 bases). Trimming pared 4 bases from V and 3 bases from J, leaving 12 bases between. Looked up from germline, CDR1 is MNHEY and CDR2 is SMNVEV (reference sequence). The CDR3 length is 14 residues. The DNA for the CDR3 is TGTGCCAGCAGTTCAAACAGGGTTTACACTGAAGCTTTCTTT. Translated, it gives CASSSNRVYTEAFF.

The rearrangement joins TRBV28 to TRBJ1-4; 7 positions match TRBD1. This CDR3 spans 14 amino acids. The germline CDR1 and CDR2 sequences are MDHEN and SYDVKM. V gave up 9 bases and J gave up 3 bases; unmatched junction bases: 7. In DNA, the CDR3 is TGTGCCAGTAGTGACAGGGTAGCTAATGAAAAACTGTTTTTT. Its protein is CASSDRVANEKLFF.

The rearrangement links TRBV28 to TRBJ1-4; D unclear. The length of the CDR3 is 12 residues. Trimming took 10 bases from V and 0 from J, leaving 6 bases between them. Germline CDR1 reads MDHEN; CDR2 reads SYDVKM. CDR3 region: CATGATNEKLFF. The CDR3 DNA reads TGTGCCACCGGAGCAACTAATGAAAAACTGTTTTTT.

The chain carries TRBV27 and TRBJ1-3, with D unresolved. The CDR3 is made up of 14 amino acids. Trimming cost V 2 bases and J 4 bases, with 9 bases left between them. Looked up from germline, CDR1 is MNHEY and CDR2 is SMNVEV (reference sequence). CDR3 nucleotides: TGTGCCAGCAGTTTACGAGGGCCCGGAAACACCATATATTTT. Translating gives CASSLRGPGNTIYF.

The CDR3 bases are TGTGCCAGCAGCTTAAGTCGTGTGGGAGAGGTCGGGGAGACCCAGTACTTC. Translating gives CASSLSRVGEVGETQYF. V and J are TRBV7-8 and TRBJ2-5; perhaps TRBD2 as D (5 bases). With 2 bases removed from V and 5 bases from J, the gap between germline ends came to 21 bases. Germline loops: CDR1 SGHVS, CDR2 FQNEAQ. This CDR3 has 17 amino acids.

The chain joins TRBV2 to TRBJ2-5; a weak D match, TRBD1 (6 bases). CDR1 and CDR2 (germline): SNHLY, FYNNEI. The V end was cut by 8 bases, the J end by 3 bases, with 10 bases between. The CDR3 runs to 12 residues. The CDR3 here is CASGRQEETQYF. The CDR3 DNA sequence: TGTGCCAGCGGGAGACAGGAAGAGACCCAGTACTTC.

The gene calls are TRBV18 and TRBJ1-2, with D perhaps matching TRBD1 (6 bases). Between the trimmed V and J ends, which lost 5 bases and 4 bases, there was a span of 11 bases. This CDR3 comprises 13 residues. Per germline, CDR1 KGHSH and CDR2 LQKENI. In DNA form, the CDR3 reads TGTGCCAGCTCAGATGGGGGCGGCTATGGCTACACCTTC. It specifies CASSDGGGYGYTF.

The genes are TRBV7-8 and TRBJ2-1; 9 bases align to TRBD1. CDR3 size: 13 residues. V lost 3 bases, J lost 6 bases, and 0 bases stayed unmatched. Germline loops: CDR1 SGHVS, CDR2 FQNEAQ. DNA for the CDR3: TGTGCCAGCAGCTTGGGACAGGGCAATGAGCAGTTCTTC. Protein: CASSLGQGNEQFF.

The J gene is TRBJ2-7, the V gene TRBV5-1; 7 bases fit TRBD1. V dropped 0 bases and J dropped 4; count of bases not matched to a gene: 4. This CDR3 contains 14 residues. Germline CDR1 SGHRS, CDR2 YFSETQ. In DNA form, the CDR3 reads TGCGCCAGCAGCTTGGCTGCAGGGGGATACGAGCAGTACGTC. It codes for CASSLAAGGYEQYV.

J is TRBJ2-5 and V is TRBV7-2; the D gene is possibly TRBD2 (5 bases). CDR1 is SGHTA, CDR2 FQGNSA, per germline. The CDR3 is 13 residues long. The germline V and J ends were trimmed by 2 bases and 4 bases, with 8 bases remaining between them. The CDR3: CASSLRGRETQYF. CDR3 nucleotide sequence: TGTGCCAGCAGCTTAAGAGGGCGAGAGACCCAGTACTTC.

This chain uses TRBV30 with TRBJ1-6; TRBD1 matches at 8 bases. V lost 1 base to trimming and J lost 14 bases; unmatched junction nucleotides: 10. The CDR3 runs to 14 residues. Looked up from germline, CDR1 is GTSNPN and CDR2 is SVGIG (reference sequence). CDR3 nucleotides: TGTGCCTGGAGTGCCGGGACAGGAGGGGAGGCCCTCCACTTT. Its translation: CAWSAGTGGEALHF.

This chain uses TRBV6-5 with TRBJ2-7; 9 nucleotides agree with TRBD1. Germline lookup yields CDR1 MNHEY and CDR2 SVGAGI. This CDR3 has 14 residues. V was pared by 7 bases and J by 0 bases, with 4 bases of the junction left unmatched. Here the CDR3 reads CASTDRGNSYEQYF. The CDR3 nucleotides are TGTGCCAGCACCGACAGGGGGAACTCCTACGAGCAGTACTTC.

The chain carries TRBV7-2 and TRBJ1-2; 8 bases align to TRBD1. The CDR3 runs 13 residues. V dropped 3 bases and J dropped 8; count of bases not matched to a gene: 5. The germline gives CDR1 SGHTA, CDR2 FQGNSA. CDR3 amino acids: CASSLDGQGGYTF. The CDR3 nucleotides read TGTGCCAGCAGCTTGGATGGACAGGGCGGCTACACCTTC.

This sequence joins TRBV14 and TRBJ2-7; D is undetermined. In germline, CDR1 is SGHDN, CDR2 FVKESK. V was trimmed by 1 base and J by 3 bases, leaving 7 bases between them. This CDR3 comprises 13 residues. The CDR3 region has the DNA TGTGCCAGCAGCCAAGGCAGTTACTACGAGCAGTACTTC. Translated: CASSQGSYYEQYF.

As to this clone: Other DNA sequences in this specimen translate into the identical CDR3. CDR3 bases: TGTGCCAGCCGAGACAGAGATTCACCCCTCCACTTT. The encoded protein is CASRDRDSPLHF. The V call is TRBV6-5, the J call TRBJ1-6; D might be TRBD1 (5 bases). This CDR3 is 12 amino acids long. CDR1 is MNHEY and CDR2 is SVGAGI in the germline V gene. The V gene lost 8 bases and the J gene lost 8 bases, with 10 bases spanning the gap.

V usage is TRBV9 and J usage is TRBJ2-3; 8 bases align to TRBD2. The junction had 5 bases not matched to a gene; V was cut back by 3 bases and J by 2 bases. Germline loops: CDR1 SGDLS, CDR2 YYNGEE. The CDR3 runs 15 residues. Written as DNA, the CDR3 is TGTGCCAGCAGCGGTAGCGGGAACCCCACAGATACGCAGTATTTT. Amino acids: CASSGSGNPTDTQYF.

The V call is TRBV27, the J call TRBJ1-1; D is unclear. This CDR3 is 13 amino acids long. The V gene lost 6 bases and the J gene lost 2 bases, with 10 bases spanning the gap. Germline-derived CDR1 and CDR2 are MNHEY and SMNVEV (reference sequence). CDR3 protein: CASRLYPNTEAFF. CDR3 sequence (DNA): TGTGCCAGCAGACTTTACCCTAACACTGAAGCTTTCTTT.

The chain joins TRBV29-1 to TRBJ1-1, with D unclear. This CDR3 contains 11 residues. V lost 3 bases and J lost 8, with 10 bases in between. Per the germline V gene, CDR1 is SQVTM and CDR2 is ANQGSEA. The CDR3 protein is CSVENGREAFF. The CDR3 DNA is TGCAGCGTTGAGAACGGGAGAGAAGCTTTCTTT.

This clone has a handful of counts. The chain couples TRBV18 to TRBJ1-5, with 8 bases lining up with TRBD1. The junction had 0 bases not matched to a gene; V was cut back by 8 bases and J by 0 bases. The germline gives CDR1 KGHSH, CDR2 LQKENI. The CDR3 sequence is 13 residues long. The CDR3 DNA follows: TGTGCCAGCGGGACAGGTAGCAATCAGCCCCAGCATTTT. Translating it yields CASGTGSNQPQHF.

The chain is built from TRBV15 and TRBJ1-5; TRBD1 matches at 7 bases. The CDR3 is 14 amino acids. Germline CDR1 LNHNV, CDR2 YYDKDF (reference sequence). The J segment lost 3 bases and the V segment lost 3 bases, leaving 2 bases of the junction unmatched. CDR3 residues: CATSRGQFNQPQHF. The CDR3 DNA reads TGTGCCACCAGCAGGGGACAGTTCAATCAGCCCCAGCATTTT.

This clone was counted once. V gene TRBV7-8 combines with J gene TRBJ2-7; D may be TRBD2 (5 bases). CDR1 SGHVS and CDR2 FQNEAQ come from the germline V gene. CDR3 length equals 14 residues. With 5 bases removed from V and 4 bases from J, the gap between germline ends came to 15 bases. Written as DNA, the CDR3 is TGTGCCAGCAGCCACACTTTGTCGGGGTACGAGCAGTACTTC. Its protein is CASSHTLSGYEQYF.

The chain links TRBV28 to TRBJ2-5, with TRBD1 as a possible D gene (8 bases). This CDR3 comprises 16 residues. V gave up 3 bases and J gave up 3 bases, with 17 bases separating them. Germline V lookup: CDR1 MDHEN, CDR2 SYDVKM. CDR3 nucleotides: TGTGCCAGCAGTTTCGGGGGGACAGGCGCCGAAGAGACCCAGTACTTC. It yields the protein CASSFGGTGAEETQYF.

The genes are TRBV20-1 and TRBJ2-5; D not certain. The CDR3 length is 10 residues. Germline V CDR1 and CDR2: DFQATT, SNEGSKA (reference sequence). The V gene lost 4 bases and the J gene lost 7 bases, with 7 bases spanning the gap. CDR3 amino acids: CSAISRTQYF. Here the CDR3 DNA reads TGCAGTGCTATTTCCCGGACCCAGTACTTC.